The present TCR beta chain was sequenced within a study of OX40 agonist ivuxolimab in advanced cancers. Looking at the study overall: Given to patients was ivuxolimab, an agonistic anti-OX40 (CD134) antibody. The study's findings and limits: Relative to CD4+, CD8+ T cells held more expanded clones on average. Partial responders receiving 0.1-3.0 mg/kg showed among the lowest clonal expansion. There was clonal expansion of CD4+ and CD8+ blood T cells by week 6 at 0.1 to 3.0 mg/kg.

This clone has more than one count but fewer than ten. Antigen: not known. Data came from immunoSEQ multiplex PCR; TCRdb stores just in-frame clones and leaves some out. The sample includes 83,000 or so clones, 65% to 90% seen only once; the top ten take 1.5% to 2%. CDR3 length: 14 residues. V trimming: 0 bases; J trimming: 12 bases; junction bases outside the gene matches: 6. Per germline, CDR1 MNHEY and CDR2 SMNVEV (reference sequence). The chain is built from TRBV27 and TRBJ2-7; TRBD1 aligns across 12 bases. Sequenced here: CD4+ or CD8+ T cells sorted from blood, sampled in a trial of the OX40 agonist ivuxolimab. The receptor comes from an adult with an advanced solid tumor such as melanoma, head and neck, liver or kidney cancer. The CDR3 sequence is CASSLSQGQGAPYF. The CDR3 DNA is TGTGCCAGCAGTTTATCCCAGGGACAGGGGGCCCCGTACTTC.